Following are 20 T cell receptor beta chains from one sample sequenced in a study of CD8 T cells in Susac syndrome. cDNA came from about 0.5 to 1 ug RNA primed by random hexamers. TCRdb re-called the immunoSEQ multiplex PCR reads through MiXCR, storing one row per CDR3 protein. The sample shows about 110,000 distinct CDR3 sequences, roughly 95% of them seen only once. Sequenced sample: CD8+ T cells from PBMCs. The receptors shown here come from a human donor with Susac syndrome.

This chain connects TRBV4-1 to TRBJ2-3, with D maybe TRBD1 (6 bases). Germline V gene data show CDR1 as MGHRA and CDR2 as YSYEKL. CDR3 length: 13 residues. V gave up 0 bases and J gave up 6 bases, with 7 bases separating them. The CDR3 DNA reads as TGCGCCAGCAGCCAAGAGAGGGGGGATACGCAGTATTTT. This encodes CASSQERGDTQYF.

The chain has TRBV14 and TRBJ2-1; possibly TRBD1 or TRBD2 for D (5 bases each). The CDR3 has 15 residues. The germline gives CDR1 SGHDN, CDR2 FVKESK. V was cut by 5 bases and J by 2 bases, with 13 bases left in between. The CDR3, as DNA: TGTGCCAGCAGCATCGGGCAGGGACCCTACAATGAGCAGTTCTTC. Translating gives CASSIGQGPYNEQFF.

This chain joins TRBV5-4 and TRBJ2-7, with 10 bases lining up with TRBD2. With V trimmed by 5 bases and J by 5 bases, 7 bases remained unmatched. The CDR3 totals 14 residues. Germline V gene lookup returns CDR1 SGHNT and CDR2 YYREEE (reference sequence). This CDR3 is CASRPGTSDDEQYF. CDR3 bases: TGTGCCAGCAGACCAGGGACTAGCGACGACGAGCAGTACTTC.

V gene TRBV4-1 combines with J gene TRBJ2-5; the match to TRBD2 covers 9 bases. The CDR3 runs 17 residues. J gave up 4 bases and V 7 bases, and 16 bases lay outside the gene matches. CDR1 and CDR2 (germline): MGHRA, YSYEKL. The CDR3 bases are TGCGCCAGCACCCTGAGGGGAAGCGGGGGGTTGGGAGAGACCCAGTACTTC. Amino acids: CASTLRGSGGLGETQYF.

The chain is built from TRBV2 and TRBJ1-1; 9 bases map to TRBD1. CDR1 is SNHLY and CDR2 is FYNNEI in the germline V gene. After removal of 5 bases from V and 0 bases from J, the junction contained 7 bases not matched to a gene. The CDR3 is 16 residues long. The CDR3 spells CASSPGTGSLNTEAFF. The CDR3 DNA reads as TGTGCCAGCAGTCCCGGGACAGGGTCGTTGAACACTGAAGCTTTCTTT.

This clonotype was seen once. This sequence joins TRBV20-1 and TRBJ1-2, with D perhaps TRBD1 (5 bases). Germline CDR1 reads DFQATT; CDR2 reads SNEGSKA (reference sequence). Trimming cost V 6 bases and J 7 bases, with 18 bases left between them. The length of the CDR3 is 13 residues. Written as DNA, the CDR3 is TGCAGTGCCATCGACAGCCAAGACGGTGGCTACACCTTC. Residues: CSAIDSQDGGYTF.

This chain joins TRBV7-9 and TRBJ2-1; tentative D call: TRBD2 (5 bases). This CDR3 is built from 17 residues. In germline, CDR1 is SEHNR, CDR2 FQNEAQ (reference sequence). V was trimmed by 5 bases and J by 0 bases, leaving 17 bases between them. The CDR3 DNA sequence: TGTGCCAGCAGCCCACCGGGGTGGCCCAGCTCCTACAATGAGCAGTTCTTC. Protein sequence: CASSPPGWPSSYNEQFF.

The chain recombines TRBV27 with TRBJ2-1; D is uncertain. The CDR3 is made up of 13 amino acids. Germline CDR1 reads MNHEY; CDR2 reads SMNVEV (reference sequence). The V gene lost 0 bases and the J gene lost 6 bases, with 6 bases spanning the gap. The CDR3 is CASSLSASNEQFF. DNA for the CDR3: TGTGCCAGCAGTTTATCGGCGAGCAATGAGCAGTTCTTC.

V usage is TRBV20-1 and J usage is TRBJ1-1; 10 bases map to TRBD1. CDR3 length: 13 amino acids. The V segment lost 6 bases and the J segment 1 base; nucleotides outside the gene matches: 2. CDR1 and CDR2 from the germline V gene are DFQATT and SNEGSKA (reference sequence). The DNA for the CDR3 is TGCAGTGCCCGGACAGGGGGGAACACTGAAGCTTTCTTT. Protein: CSARTGGNTEAFF.

The chain has TRBV20-1 and TRBJ2-5, with 8 bases identical to TRBD2. The CDR3 is 18 residues long. Germline CDR1 and CDR2: DFQATT and SNEGSKA (reference sequence). The junction had 12 bases not matched to a gene; V was cut back by 0 bases and J by 0 bases. This CDR3 is CSARDYRAGDPYQETQYF. The DNA for the CDR3 is TGCAGTGCTAGAGATTATCGAGCGGGGGACCCGTACCAAGAGACCCAGTACTTC.

This rearrangement joins TRBV9 to TRBJ2-3; unclear D gene. The CDR3 has 14 residues. From germline, CDR1 is SGDLS and CDR2 YYNGEE. V was shortened by 3 bases and J by 5 bases, with 13 bases between the two germline ends. The CDR3, as DNA: TGTGCCAGCAGCGATAGTGGCATCGGAGATACGCAGTATTTT. As protein: CASSDSGIGDTQYF. Full variable domain (outside the CDR3, taken from reference TRBV9 and TRBJ2-3): DSGVTQTPKHLITATGQRVTLRCSPRSGDLSVYWYQQSLDQGLQFLIQYYNGEERAKGNILERFSAQQFPDLHSELNLSSLELGDSALYFCASSDSGIGDTQYFGPGTRLTVL.

Concerning this clonotype: The junction and the germline gene differ at one end; a read error may be behind it. The chain uses TRBV5-4 and TRBJ1-1; D is perhaps TRBD1 (6 bases). This CDR3 has 16 residues. Germline V lookup: CDR1 SGHNT, CDR2 YYREEE (reference sequence). The CDR3 bases are TGTGCCAGCAGAGGGGATCACAGGGAAGGGAACGCTGAAGCTTTCTTT. Protein: CASRGDHREGNAEAFF. Full variable domain (outside the CDR3, taken from reference TRBV5-4 and TRBJ1-1): ETGVTQSPTHLIKTRGQQVTLRCSSQSGHNTVSWYQQALGQGPQFIFQYYREEENGRGNFPPRFSGLQFPNYSSELNVNALELDDSALYLCASRGDHREGNAEAFFGQGTRLTVV.

The chain combines TRBV20-1 with TRBJ1-1, with a weak D call TRBD1 (6 bases). Germline-derived CDR1 and CDR2 are DFQATT and SNEGSKA (reference sequence). Deletions cut 3 bases from V and 3 bases from J, with 17 bases between. The CDR3 length is 15 residues. CDR3 protein: CSASIVTGGHTEAFF. The CDR3 DNA sequence: TGCAGTGCTAGCATTGTGACAGGAGGCCACACTGAAGCTTTCTTT.

This chain joins TRBV19 and TRBJ1-2; D is unresolved. CDR1 LNHDA and CDR2 SQIVND come from the germline V gene (reference sequence). Trimming left V 5 bases short and J 3 bases short, with 10 bases between. CDR3 length: 13 residues. Written as DNA, the CDR3 is TGTGCCAGTAGTCCTTCGGGTCACTATGGCTACACCTTC. It is translated as CASSPSGHYGYTF.

The V gene is TRBV20-1, the J gene TRBJ2-7; 9 bases match TRBD1. CDR1 and CDR2 (germline): DFQATT, SNEGSKA (reference sequence). V lost 6 bases, J lost 3 bases, and 6 bases stayed unmatched. This CDR3 comprises 13 residues. CDR3 nucleotides: TGCAGTGCCAATCGACAGGGGGGCTACGAGCAGTACTTC. It codes for CSANRQGGYEQYF.

The CDR3 DNA reads TGTGCCAGCCCTAGTCTTCCATACTCCTACAATGAGCAGTTCTTC. Encoded protein: CASPSLPYSYNEQFF. V gene TRBV2 combines with J gene TRBJ2-1; D gene ambiguous. Trimming pared 8 bases from V and 0 bases from J, leaving 14 bases between. The V gene's germline CDR1 is SNHLY and CDR2 FYNNEI. The CDR3 sequence is 15 residues long.

The rearrangement joins TRBV29-1 to TRBJ2-7, with D maybe TRBD1 (6 bases). The V and J ends lost 6 bases and 0 bases respectively, with 9 bases between them. CDR3 length equals 12 residues. From germline, CDR1 is SQVTM and CDR2 ANQGSEA. The CDR3 loop is CSVRDTSYEQYF. In DNA, the CDR3 is TGCAGCGTCCGGGACACCTCCTACGAGCAGTACTTC.

The V call is TRBV15, the J call TRBJ2-3; the D gene could be TRBD1 or TRBD2 (6 bases each). The CDR3 loop spans 14 amino acids. CDR1 is LNHNV and CDR2 is YYDKDF in the germline V gene (reference sequence). The germline V and J ends were trimmed by 4 bases and 6 bases, with 14 bases remaining between them. CDR3: CATSTKGGADTQYF. The CDR3 nucleotides are TGTGCCACCAGCACCAAGGGGGGAGCCGATACGCAGTATTTT.

This chain uses TRBV4-2 with TRBJ2-1; a possible D gene is TRBD2 (6 bases). The CDR3 has 12 amino acids. Trimming stripped 1 base from V and 14 bases from J, with 12 bases between. CDR1 LGHNA and CDR2 YNFKEQ come from the germline V gene. CDR3 sequence: CASSQGEVEKFF. Written as DNA, the CDR3 is TGTGCCAGCAGCCAAGGGGAGGTAGAAAAGTTCTTC.

The chain is built from TRBV18 and TRBJ2-1, with D perhaps TRBD1 or TRBD2 (5 bases each). CDR1 and CDR2 (germline): KGHSH, LQKENI. The CDR3 sequence is 16 residues long. Between the trimmed V and J ends, which lost 0 bases and 5 bases, there was a span of 14 bases. Here the CDR3 DNA reads TGTGCCAGCTCACCACCCCTCGAGGGGTACGACAATGAGCAGTTCTTC. Translation: CASSPPLEGYDNEQFF.